The following is a T cell receptor beta chain sequence with its context. This sample was included in a study of T-cell reconstitution after alpha-beta-depleted transplantation in children. This CDR3 region has 12 residues. The V end lost 3 bases, the J end lost 1 base, and 6 bases lay between the germline ends. Germline CDR1 reads DFQATT; CDR2 reads SNEGSKA (reference sequence). Construction of the TCRbeta library involved unique molecular identifiers. TCRdb independently ran MiXCR on the PCR reads; one entry per CDR3 protein. The sample contains under 450,000 distinct CDR3 sequences, more than 10% of which appear only once.

The clonotype comes from a human donor who donated a stem cell graft to a child with Fanconi anemia. The chain carries TRBV20-1 and TRBJ2-5; D is unclear. The source material was PBMCs, sampled from the stem cell graft. CDR3 sequence (DNA): TGCAGTGCTAGGCCCACCCAAGAGACCCAGTACTTC. Its translation: CSARPTQETQYF.